These T cell receptor beta chains were read from a single sample in a study of control samples from healthy donors and cancer patients. Generated by immunoSEQ multiplex PCR, the TCRdb table keeps only in-frame clones and is missing some. The sample lists more than 150,000 clones, 90% to 95% seen once, with roughly 1.5% in the top ten. Sequencing was performed on blood. The origin of the receptors is a man younger than 35 in good health. The CDR3 runs from the conserved cysteine through the conserved F or W. Each record gives: CDR3 protein, V gene, J gene.

cdr3_aa: CAWGWAGGYEQYF
v_call: TRBV30
j_call: TRBJ2-7

cdr3_aa: CASRDPRTNEKLFF
v_call: TRBV6-5
j_call: TRBJ1-4

cdr3_aa: CASSEGLGETQYF
v_call: TRBV19
j_call: TRBJ2-5

cdr3_aa: CASSPLLEGGGSNEQFF
v_call: TRBV18
j_call: TRBJ2-1

cdr3_aa: CASSSGQGGSYEQYF
v_call: TRBV7-9
j_call: TRBJ2-7

cdr3_aa: CASIRTSGPYEQYF
v_call: TRBV7-2
j_call: TRBJ2-7

cdr3_aa: CASGPGTGLGRETQYF
v_call: TRBV10-2
j_call: TRBJ2-5

cdr3_aa: CASSPRNGQPQHF
v_call: TRBV18
j_call: TRBJ1-5

cdr3_aa: CAIRGGDYEQYF
v_call: TRBV10-3
j_call: TRBJ2-7

cdr3_aa: CASSFQGSSNEQFF
v_call: TRBV5-1
j_call: TRBJ2-1

cdr3_aa: CASTREQGLNEKLFF
v_call: TRBV9
j_call: TRBJ1-4

cdr3_aa: CASSQGQSTDTQYF
v_call: TRBV9
j_call: TRBJ2-3

cdr3_aa: CASSYRTTLEAFF
v_call: TRBV6-5
j_call: TRBJ1-1

cdr3_aa: CASSSGTGANTEAFF
v_call: TRBV13
j_call: TRBJ1-1

cdr3_aa: CASTAGQIRAFF
v_call: TRBV19
j_call: TRBJ1-1

cdr3_aa: CASSYDRGGNTIYF
v_call: TRBV5-4
j_call: TRBJ1-3

cdr3_aa: CASTQGGNSPLHF
v_call: TRBV6-6
j_call: TRBJ1-6

cdr3_aa: CASSVLWGENTGELFF
v_call: TRBV2
j_call: TRBJ2-2

cdr3_aa: CASSMGYGDTQYF
v_call: TRBV19
j_call: TRBJ2-3

cdr3_aa: CASSLQGWDGYTF
v_call: TRBV7-9
j_call: TRBJ1-2

cdr3_aa: CASSPTTEYNEQFF
v_call: TRBV6-4
j_call: TRBJ2-1

cdr3_aa: CASSLSETSYEQYF
v_call: TRBV27
j_call: TRBJ2-7

cdr3_aa: CASSPRDNYEQYF
v_call: TRBV11-2
j_call: TRBJ2-7

cdr3_aa: CASSVRRGRYADTQYF
v_call: TRBV6-1
j_call: TRBJ2-3

cdr3_aa: CASSPRYSVYEQYF
v_call: TRBV2
j_call: TRBJ2-7

cdr3_aa: CASSLDPAGGLDEQFF
v_call: TRBV5-1
j_call: TRBJ2-1